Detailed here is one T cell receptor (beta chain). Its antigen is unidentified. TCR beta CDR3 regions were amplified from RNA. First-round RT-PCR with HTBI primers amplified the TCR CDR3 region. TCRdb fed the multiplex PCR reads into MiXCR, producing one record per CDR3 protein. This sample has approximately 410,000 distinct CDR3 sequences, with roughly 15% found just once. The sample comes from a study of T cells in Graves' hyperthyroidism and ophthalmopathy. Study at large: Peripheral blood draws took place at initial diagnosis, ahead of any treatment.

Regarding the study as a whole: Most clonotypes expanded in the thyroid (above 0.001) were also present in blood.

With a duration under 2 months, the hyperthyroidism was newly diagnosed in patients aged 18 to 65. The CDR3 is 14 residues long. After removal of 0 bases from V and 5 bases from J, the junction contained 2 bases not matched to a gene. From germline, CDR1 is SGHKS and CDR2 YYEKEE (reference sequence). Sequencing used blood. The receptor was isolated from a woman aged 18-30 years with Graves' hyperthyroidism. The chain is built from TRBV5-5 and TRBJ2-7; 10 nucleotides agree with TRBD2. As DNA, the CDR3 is TGTGCCAGCAGCTTGGCTAGCGGGAGTCACGAGCAGTACTTC. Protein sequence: CASSLASGSHEQYF.